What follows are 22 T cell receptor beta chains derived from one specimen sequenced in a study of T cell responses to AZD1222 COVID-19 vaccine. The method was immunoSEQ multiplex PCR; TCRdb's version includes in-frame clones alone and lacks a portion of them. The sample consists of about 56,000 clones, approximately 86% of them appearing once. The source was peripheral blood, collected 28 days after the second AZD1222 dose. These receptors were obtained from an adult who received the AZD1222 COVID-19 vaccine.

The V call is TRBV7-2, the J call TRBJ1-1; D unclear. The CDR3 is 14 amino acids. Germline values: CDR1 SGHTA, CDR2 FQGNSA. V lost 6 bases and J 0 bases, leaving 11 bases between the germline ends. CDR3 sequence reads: CASRPGSMNTEAFF. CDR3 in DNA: TGTGCCAGCAGGCCAGGATCGATGAACACTGAAGCTTTCTTT. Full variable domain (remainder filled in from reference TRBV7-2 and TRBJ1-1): GAGVSQSPSNKVTEKGKDVELRCDPISGHTALYWYRQSLGQGLEFLIYFQGNSAPDKSGLPSDRFSAERTGGSVSTLTIQRTQQEDSAVYLCASRPGSMNTEAFFGQGTRLTVV.

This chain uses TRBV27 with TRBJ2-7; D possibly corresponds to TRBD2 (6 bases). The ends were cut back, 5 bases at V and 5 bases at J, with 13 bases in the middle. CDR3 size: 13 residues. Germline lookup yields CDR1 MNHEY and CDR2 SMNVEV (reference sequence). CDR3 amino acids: CASSPLERDEQYF. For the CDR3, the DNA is TGTGCCAGCAGTCCACTAGAGCGGGACGAGCAGTACTTC.

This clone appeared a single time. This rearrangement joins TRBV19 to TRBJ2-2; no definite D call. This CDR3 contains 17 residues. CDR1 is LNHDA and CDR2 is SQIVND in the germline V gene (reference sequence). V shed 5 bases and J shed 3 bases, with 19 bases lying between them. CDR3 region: CASSPVWGGRYTGELFF. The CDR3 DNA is TGTGCCAGTAGTCCGGTTTGGGGTGGCAGATACACCGGGGAGCTGTTTTTT.

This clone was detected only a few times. CDR3 DNA: TGTGCCAGTAGTACCCGGGGGGCCACCTACGAGCAGTACTTC. Amino acids: CASSTRGATYEQYF. V usage is TRBV19 and J usage is TRBJ2-7; TRBD2 is a possible D gene (7 bases). The V end lost 4 bases, the J end lost 2 bases, and 12 bases lay between the germline ends. Germline CDR1 is LNHDA and CDR2 is SQIVND (reference sequence). The length of the CDR3 is 14 residues.

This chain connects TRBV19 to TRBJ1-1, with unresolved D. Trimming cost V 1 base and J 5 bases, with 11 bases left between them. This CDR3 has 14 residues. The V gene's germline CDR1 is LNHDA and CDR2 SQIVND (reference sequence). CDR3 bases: TGTGCCAGTAGTATAGTACCCGCGCTAACTGAAGCTTTCTTT. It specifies CASSIVPALTEAFF.

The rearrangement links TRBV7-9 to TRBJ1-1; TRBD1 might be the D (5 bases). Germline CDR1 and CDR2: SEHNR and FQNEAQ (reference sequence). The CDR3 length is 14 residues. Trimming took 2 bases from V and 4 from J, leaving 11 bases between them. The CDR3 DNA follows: TGTGCCAGCAGCTTATTTGAGGGACTCACTGAAGCTTTCTTT. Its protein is CASSLFEGLTEAFF.

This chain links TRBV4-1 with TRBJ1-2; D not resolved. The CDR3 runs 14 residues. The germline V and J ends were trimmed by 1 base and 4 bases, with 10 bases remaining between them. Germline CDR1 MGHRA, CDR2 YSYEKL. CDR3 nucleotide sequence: TGCGCCAGCAGCCAAGTTGTCGGCGGCTATGGCTACACCTTC. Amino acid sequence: CASSQVVGGYGYTF.

The CDR3 region has the DNA TGTGCCAGCAGTCCAGGACTAGCCGGTACGCAGTATTTT. Its translation: CASSPGLAGTQYF. The chain has TRBV28 and TRBJ2-3; TRBD2 matches 8 bases. Trimming cost V 5 bases and J 8 bases; bases outside gene matches: 6. From germline, CDR1 is MDHEN and CDR2 SYDVKM. The CDR3 length is 13 residues.

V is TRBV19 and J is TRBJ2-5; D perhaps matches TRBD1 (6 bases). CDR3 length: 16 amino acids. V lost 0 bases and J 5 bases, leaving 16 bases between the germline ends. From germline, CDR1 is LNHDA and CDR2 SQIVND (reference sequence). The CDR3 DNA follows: TGTGCCAGTAGTATAGAACACAGCCATCAGGGGGAGACCCAGTACTTC. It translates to CASSIEHSHQGETQYF.

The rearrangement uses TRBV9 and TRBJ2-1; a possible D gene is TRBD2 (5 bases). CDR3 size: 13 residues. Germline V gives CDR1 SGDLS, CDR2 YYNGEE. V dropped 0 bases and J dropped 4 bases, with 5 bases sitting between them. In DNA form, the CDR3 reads TGTGCCAGCAGCGTAGCGGGGTACAATGAGCAGTTCTTC. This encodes CASSVAGYNEQFF.

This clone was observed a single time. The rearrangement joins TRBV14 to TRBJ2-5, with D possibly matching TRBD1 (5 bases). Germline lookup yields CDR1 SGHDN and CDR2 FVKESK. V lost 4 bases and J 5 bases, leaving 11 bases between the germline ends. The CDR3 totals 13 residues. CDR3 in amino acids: CASSPQGYETQYF. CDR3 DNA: TGTGCCAGCAGCCCCCAGGGATACGAGACCCAGTACTTC.

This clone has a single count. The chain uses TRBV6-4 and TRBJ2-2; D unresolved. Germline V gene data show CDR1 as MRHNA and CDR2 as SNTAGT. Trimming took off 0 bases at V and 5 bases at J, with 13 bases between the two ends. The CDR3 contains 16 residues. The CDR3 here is CASSDSGQPRTGELFF. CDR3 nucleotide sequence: TGTGCCAGCAGTGACTCGGGCCAGCCGCGGACCGGGGAGCTGTTTTTT.

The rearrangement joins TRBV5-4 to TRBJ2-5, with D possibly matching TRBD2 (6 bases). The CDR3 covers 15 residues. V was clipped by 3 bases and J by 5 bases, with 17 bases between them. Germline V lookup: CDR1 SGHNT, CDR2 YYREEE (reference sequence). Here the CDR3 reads CASSSATRLGETQYF. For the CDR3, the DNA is TGTGCCAGCAGCTCGGCGACTAGACTGGGGGAGACCCAGTACTTC.

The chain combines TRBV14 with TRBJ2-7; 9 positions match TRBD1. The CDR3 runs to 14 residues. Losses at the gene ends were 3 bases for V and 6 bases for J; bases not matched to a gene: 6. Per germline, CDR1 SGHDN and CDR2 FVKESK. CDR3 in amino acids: CASSQQTGGSEQYF. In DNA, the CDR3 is TGTGCCAGCAGCCAGCAGACAGGGGGTAGCGAGCAGTACTTC. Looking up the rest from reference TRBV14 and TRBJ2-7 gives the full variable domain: EAGVTQFPSHSVIEKGQTVTLRCDPISGHDNLYWYRRVMGKEIKFLLHFVKESKQDESGMPNNRFLAERTGGTYSTLKVQPAELEDSGVYFCASSQQTGGSEQYFGPGTRLTVT.

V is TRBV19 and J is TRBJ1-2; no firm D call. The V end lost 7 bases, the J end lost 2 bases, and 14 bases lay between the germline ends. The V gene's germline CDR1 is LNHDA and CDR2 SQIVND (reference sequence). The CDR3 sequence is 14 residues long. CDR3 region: CASTTWEKNYGYTF. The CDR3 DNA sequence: TGTGCCAGTACTACATGGGAGAAAAACTATGGCTACACCTTC.

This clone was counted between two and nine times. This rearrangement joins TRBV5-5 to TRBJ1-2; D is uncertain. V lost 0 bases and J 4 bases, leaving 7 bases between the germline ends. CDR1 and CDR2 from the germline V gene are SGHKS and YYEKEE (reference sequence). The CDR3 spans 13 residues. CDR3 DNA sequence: TGTGCCAGCAGCTTGGCATCGGTCTATGGCTACACCTTC. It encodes CASSLASVYGYTF. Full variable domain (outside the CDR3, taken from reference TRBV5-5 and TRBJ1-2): DAGVTQSPTHLIKTRGQQVTLRCSPISGHKSVSWYQQVLGQGPQFIFQYYEKEERGRGNFPDRFSARQFPNYSSELNVNALLLGDSALYLCASSLASVYGYTFGSGTRLTVV.

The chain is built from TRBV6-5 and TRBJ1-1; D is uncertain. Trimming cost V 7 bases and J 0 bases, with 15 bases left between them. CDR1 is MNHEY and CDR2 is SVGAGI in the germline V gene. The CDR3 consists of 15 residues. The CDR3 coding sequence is TGTGCCAGCAACAAGGGCGGTTGGGTGAACACTGAAGCTTTCTTT. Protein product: CASNKGGWVNTEAFF.

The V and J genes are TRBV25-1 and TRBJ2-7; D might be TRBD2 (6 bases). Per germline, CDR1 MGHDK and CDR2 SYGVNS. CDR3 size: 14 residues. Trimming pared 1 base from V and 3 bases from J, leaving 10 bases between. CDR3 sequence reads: CASSELGTHYEQYF. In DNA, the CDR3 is TGTGCCAGCAGTGAATTGGGGACTCACTACGAGCAGTACTTC.

The CDR3 region is CASSRTGAGGTEAFF. The DNA of the CDR3 is TGTGCCAGCAGCCGCACAGGAGCGGGGGGGACTGAAGCTTTCTTT. The V call is TRBV7-9, the J call TRBJ1-1, with a possible D match to TRBD1 (5 bases). Germline V lookup: CDR1 SEHNR, CDR2 FQNEAQ (reference sequence). CDR3 length equals 15 residues. V lost 5 bases and J lost 5, with 18 bases in between.

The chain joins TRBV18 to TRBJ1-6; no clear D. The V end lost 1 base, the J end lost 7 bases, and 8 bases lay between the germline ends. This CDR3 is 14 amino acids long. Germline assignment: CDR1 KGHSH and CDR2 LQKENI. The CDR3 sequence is CASSPLGENSPLHF. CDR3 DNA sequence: TGTGCCAGCTCACCACTAGGAGAAAATTCACCCCTCCACTTT.

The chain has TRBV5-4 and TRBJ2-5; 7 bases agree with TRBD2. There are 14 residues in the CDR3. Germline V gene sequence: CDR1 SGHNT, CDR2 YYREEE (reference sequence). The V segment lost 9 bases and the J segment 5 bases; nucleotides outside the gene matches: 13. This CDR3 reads CATGDSGFRETQYF. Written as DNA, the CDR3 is TGTGCCACCGGGGATAGCGGGTTCCGGGAGACCCAGTACTTC.

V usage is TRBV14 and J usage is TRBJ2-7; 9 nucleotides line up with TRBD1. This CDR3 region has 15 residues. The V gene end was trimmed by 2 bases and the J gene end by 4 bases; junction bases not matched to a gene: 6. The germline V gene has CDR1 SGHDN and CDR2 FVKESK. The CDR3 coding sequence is TGTGCCAGCAGCCAACCGGGACAGGGAGGTTACGAGCAGTACTTC. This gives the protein CASSQPGQGGYEQYF. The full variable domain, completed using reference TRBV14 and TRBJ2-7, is EAGVTQFPSHSVIEKGQTVTLRCDPISGHDNLYWYRRVMGKEIKFLLHFVKESKQDESGMPNNRFLAERTGGTYSTLKVQPAELEDSGVYFCASSQPGQGGYEQYFGPGTRLTVT.